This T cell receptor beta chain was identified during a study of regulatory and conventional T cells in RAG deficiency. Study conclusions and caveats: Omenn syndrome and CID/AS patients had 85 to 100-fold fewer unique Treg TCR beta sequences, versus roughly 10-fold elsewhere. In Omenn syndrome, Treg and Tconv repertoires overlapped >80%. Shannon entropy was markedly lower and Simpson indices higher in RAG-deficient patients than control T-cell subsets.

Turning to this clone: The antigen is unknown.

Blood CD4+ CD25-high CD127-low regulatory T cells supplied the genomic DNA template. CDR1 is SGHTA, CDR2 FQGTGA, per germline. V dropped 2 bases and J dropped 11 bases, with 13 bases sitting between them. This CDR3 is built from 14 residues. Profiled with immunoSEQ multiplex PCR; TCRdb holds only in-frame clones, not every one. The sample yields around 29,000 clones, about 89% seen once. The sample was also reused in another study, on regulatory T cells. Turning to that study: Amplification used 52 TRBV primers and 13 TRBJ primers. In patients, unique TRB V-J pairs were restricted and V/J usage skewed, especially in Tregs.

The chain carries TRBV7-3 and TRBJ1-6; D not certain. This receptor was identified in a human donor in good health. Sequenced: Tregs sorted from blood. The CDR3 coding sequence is TGTGCCAGCAGCTTAGGGTTTTCAGAGGCACCCCTCCACTTT. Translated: CASSLGFSEAPLHF.